Listed here are 13 T cell receptor beta chains from one sample, sequenced in a study of shared clonotypes between healthy human individuals (dated by TCRdb to about 2020). Library creation used the immunoSEQ multiplex PCR assay. TCRdb limited this immuneACCESS table to in-frame rearrangements with V and J called. A share of clones is missing; checked studies link under half to unresolved V genes, and the rest is unexplained. Across this sample there are roughly 770,000 clones, with roughly 96% seen only once. The biggest ten clones account for about 0.25% of the sample. CD8 naive samples were obtained by positive selection for CCR7 among CD45RO-negative cells, yielding a CD45RA+CCR7+ population from which TemRA cells were excluded. The sequenced sample consisted of naive CD8+ T cells sorted from blood. This specimen's cell subset or site label, per the study, means: CD45RA+CCR7+. The receptors shown here come from a young man in good health.

Comment on this clone: The identical CDR3 is also encoded by other nucleotide sequences in the sample. The V gene is TRBV2, the J gene TRBJ2-1; D unclear. V was trimmed by 6 bases and J by 1 base, leaving 4 bases between them. CDR1 and CDR2 from the germline V gene are SNHLY and FYNNEI. The CDR3 is 12 residues long. CDR3 nucleotides: TGTGCCAGCAGGGGGTCCTACAATGAGCAGTTCTTC. Its protein is CASRGSYNEQFF.

V gene TRBV19 combines with J gene TRBJ2-1; possibly TRBD2 for D (6 bases). The CDR3 covers 14 residues. Trimming took off 6 bases at V and 7 bases at J, with 16 bases between the two ends. CDR1 and CDR2 from the germline V gene are LNHDA and SQIVND (reference sequence). The CDR3 sequence is CASSRLEGLNEQFF. The CDR3 nucleotides read TGTGCCAGTAGCCGACTAGAGGGCTTGAATGAGCAGTTCTTC.

The CDR3 nucleotides are TGTGCCAGCAGTTCGGGGTCCCCGATCACTCATGGCTACACCTTC. Residues: CASSSGSPITHGYTF. The J gene is TRBJ1-2, the V gene TRBV27; D call uncertain. Germline CDR1 is MNHEY and CDR2 is SMNVEV (reference sequence). Trimming took off 4 bases at V and 6 bases at J, with 18 bases between the two ends. This CDR3 spans 15 amino acids.

V is TRBV2 and J is TRBJ2-5; 8 bases match TRBD2. V shed 5 bases, J shed 1 base, and the junction held 6 bases outside the gene matches. The V gene's germline CDR1 is SNHLY and CDR2 FYNNEI. The CDR3 consists of 15 residues. The DNA for the CDR3 is TGTGCCAGCAGTCGGGACGGGAGGGCCCAAGAGACCCAGTACTTC. Protein sequence: CASSRDGRAQETQYF.

This clone has only a few counts. V usage is TRBV6-7 and J usage is TRBJ2-1; 8 bases agree with TRBD1. TRBV6-7 is recorded as an ORF, its role being uncertain. The V segment lost 8 bases and the J segment 0 bases; nucleotides outside the gene matches: 6. This CDR3 region has 15 residues. CDR3 nucleotides: TGTGCCAGCGACAGGGGTTTTTCCTCCTACAATGAGCAGTTCTTC. Amino acid sequence: CASDRGFSSYNEQFF.

The V and J genes are TRBV5-4 and TRBJ2-2; no definite D call. CDR1 is SGHNT and CDR2 is YYREEE in the germline V gene (reference sequence). Deletions cut 2 bases from V and 7 bases from J, with 3 bases between. This CDR3 has 11 residues. CDR3 loop: CASSLYGELFF. The CDR3 bases are TGTGCCAGCAGCTTATACGGGGAGCTGTTTTTT.

This rearrangement joins TRBV27 to TRBJ2-5; 7 bases map to TRBD1. The CDR3 length is 15 residues. CDR1 is MNHEY and CDR2 is SMNVEV in the germline V gene (reference sequence). The junction had 7 bases not matched to a gene; V was cut back by 1 base and J by 5 bases. The CDR3 bases are TGTGCCAGCAGTTTATATAGGGGGCTCGTGGAGACCCAGTACTTC. Translated, it gives CASSLYRGLVETQYF.

The V and J genes are TRBV11-2 and TRBJ2-1; 8 bases are shared with TRBD2. J lost 7 bases, V lost 2 bases, and 16 bases had no gene match. CDR3 length: 18 amino acids. Looked up from germline, CDR1 is SGHAT and CDR2 is FQNNGV. The CDR3 here is CASSLRRERAGVANEQFF. The CDR3 DNA is TGTGCCAGCAGCTTACGCAGGGAGCGAGCGGGAGTTGCAAATGAGCAGTTCTTC.

The rearrangement joins TRBV7-9 to TRBJ2-1; D remains ambiguous. Trimming cost V 3 bases and J 1 base, with 13 bases left between them. In germline, CDR1 is SEHNR, CDR2 FQNEAQ (reference sequence). The CDR3 sequence is 16 residues long. Here the CDR3 DNA reads TGTGCCAGCAGCTTTCCCACACGGTCTTCCTACAATGAGCAGTTCTTC. Translating gives CASSFPTRSSYNEQFF.

This chain joins TRBV6-1 and TRBJ2-7; perhaps TRBD1 as D (5 bases). CDR1 is MNHNS, CDR2 SASEGT, per germline. Trimming removed 1 base from V and 2 bases from J, with 12 bases in between. The CDR3 runs 15 residues. The CDR3 DNA is TGTGCCAGCAGTGAAGTCTTAGGGGCACCCTACGAGCAGTACTTC. This sequence encodes CASSEVLGAPYEQYF.

The chain couples TRBV4-2 to TRBJ1-2, with D hard to call. The germline CDR1 and CDR2 sequences are LGHNA and YNFKEQ. Trimming took 3 bases from V and 5 from J, leaving 4 bases between them. The CDR3 covers 11 residues. DNA of the CDR3: TGTGCCAGCAGCCAGAGGTATGGCTACACCTTC. Translating it yields CASSQRYGYTF.

This chain uses TRBV7-6 with TRBJ2-7, with D perhaps TRBD1 (6 bases). In germline, CDR1 is SGHVS, CDR2 FNYEAQ. CDR3 length equals 13 residues. V was pared by 3 bases and J by 5 bases, with 11 bases between. CDR3 nucleotides: TGTGCCAGCAGCTTCGCAGGGGCCGACGAGCAGTACTTC. This translates into CASSFAGADEQYF.

The chain carries TRBV11-2 and TRBJ2-7; D might be TRBD2 (6 bases). Germline loops: CDR1 SGHAT, CDR2 FQNNGV. V was trimmed by 5 bases and J by 4 bases, leaving 12 bases between them. CDR3 length: 13 amino acids. CDR3 sequence: CASSASDAYEQYF. In DNA, the CDR3 is TGTGCCAGCAGCGCTAGCGACGCTTACGAGCAGTACTTC.